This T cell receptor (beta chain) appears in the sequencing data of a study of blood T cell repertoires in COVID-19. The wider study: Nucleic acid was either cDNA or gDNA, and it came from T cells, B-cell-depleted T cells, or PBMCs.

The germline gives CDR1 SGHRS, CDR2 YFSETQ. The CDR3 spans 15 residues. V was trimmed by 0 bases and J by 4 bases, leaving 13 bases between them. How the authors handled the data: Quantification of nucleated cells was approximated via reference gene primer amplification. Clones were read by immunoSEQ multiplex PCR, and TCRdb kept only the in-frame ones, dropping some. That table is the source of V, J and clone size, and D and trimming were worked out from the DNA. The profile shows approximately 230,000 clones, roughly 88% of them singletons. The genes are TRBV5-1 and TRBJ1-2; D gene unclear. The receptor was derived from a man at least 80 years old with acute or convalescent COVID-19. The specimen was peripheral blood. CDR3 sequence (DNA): TGCGCCAGCAGCTTGGAGGCAGGTTCACCCTATGGCTACACCTTC. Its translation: CASSLEAGSPYGYTF.